This T cell receptor beta chain comes out of a study of T cells in tumors after PD-1 blockade. Assay: immunoSEQ multiplex PCR; the TCRdb copy retains only in-frame clones and omits some. The table shows 20,000 or so clones, with roughly 80% occurring only once. Germline assignment: CDR1 MNHEY and CDR2 SVGAGI. The germline V and J ends were trimmed by 4 bases and 2 bases, with 15 bases remaining between them. The CDR3 is made up of 15 amino acids. Sample: PBMCs, taken after anti-PD-1 therapy. The sequence came from a human donor with advanced basal cell or squamous cell carcinoma (not recorded which). This chain uses TRBV6-5 with TRBJ2-7; D unresolved. CDR3 DNA: TGTGCCAGCAGTTCCTTCCCCATCCTAGCCTACGAGCAGTACTTC. This translates into CASSSFPILAYEQYF.